These 20 T cell receptor beta chains came from one sample sequenced in a study of blood T cell repertoires in COVID-19 (dated by TCRdb to the early 2020s). The library was generated by the immunoSEQ multiplex PCR assay. The immuneACCESS repertoire file appears here via TCRdb, limited to in-frame rearrangements. These files lack a portion of the clones; in checked studies, under half of the deficit traces to unresolved V genes, and the cause of the others is not known. This sample comprises about 180,000 clones, 65% to 85% of them detected only once. The ten largest account for about 5.3% of the sample. Source material: PBMCs or T cells enriched from blood (not recorded which). These receptors came from a woman aged 40 to 50 with acute COVID-19.

The chain carries TRBV7-8 and TRBJ2-7; 7 nucleotides align to TRBD1. V lost 8 bases, J lost 11 bases, and 9 bases stayed unmatched. The germline gives CDR1 SGHVS, CDR2 FQNEAQ. There are 11 residues in the CDR3. In DNA form, the CDR3 reads TGTGCCAGCGGCCCCGGACAGGACAAGTACTTC. Protein sequence: CASGPGQDKYF.

V and J are TRBV4-1 and TRBJ2-3; TRBD1 is a possible D gene (6 bases). CDR3 length: 18 amino acids. Germline V gene data show CDR1 as MGHRA and CDR2 as YSYEKL. V lost 1 base and J lost 6, with 23 bases in between. The CDR3 DNA reads TGCGCCAGCAGCCAAGTAGCGATGTTGACAGGTCCGGGGGATACGCAGTATTTT. Protein product: CASSQVAMLTGPGDTQYF.

The V and J genes are TRBV6-2 or TRBV6-3 and TRBJ1-1; a weak D match, TRBD1 (6 bases). Trimming cost V 0 bases and J 0 bases, with 20 bases left between them. The CDR3 length is 19 residues. Germline CDR1 is MNHEY and CDR2 is SVGEGT. CDR3 amino acids: CASSYSFGGLSWMNTEAFF. DNA for the CDR3: TGTGCCAGCAGTTACTCGTTTGGGGGCCTCTCTTGGATGAACACTGAAGCTTTCTTT.

This chain connects TRBV7-8 to TRBJ2-1; 7 bases fit TRBD2. The V segment lost 1 base and the J segment 7 bases; nucleotides outside the gene matches: 10. Per germline, CDR1 SGHVS and CDR2 FQNEAQ. The CDR3 consists of 16 residues. The CDR3 nucleotides read TGTGCCAGCAGCTTAGGGTCACTAGCGAGAACAAATGAGCAGTTCTTC. Translated: CASSLGSLARTNEQFF.

With respect to this clone: At the DNA level, this CDR3 is encoded by other sequences in the same sample as well. The chain has TRBV7-3 and TRBJ2-1, with D tentatively TRBD2 (6 bases). The CDR3 is 15 amino acids. The germline gives CDR1 SGHTA, CDR2 FQGTGA. V was shortened by 2 bases and J by 1 base, with 9 bases between the two germline ends. The CDR3 sequence: CASSLGAGSYNEQFF. The CDR3 DNA reads as TGTGCCAGCAGCTTAGGTGCGGGATCCTACAATGAGCAGTTCTTC.

CDR3: CASSLGVGQGEYEQYF. CDR3 sequence (DNA): TGTGCCAGCAGCTTAGGGGTAGGACAGGGGGAATACGAGCAGTACTTC. The rearrangement links TRBV7-6 to TRBJ2-7; 10 nucleotides agree with TRBD1. The germline V gene encodes CDR1 SGHVS and CDR2 FNYEAQ. The V and J ends lost 1 base and 4 bases, in that order; junction bases with no gene match: 7. The CDR3 runs 16 residues.

Relative to its sample, this clone is medium-sized. V is TRBV27 and J is TRBJ1-2, with 11 bases aligning to TRBD1. Germline CDR1 is MNHEY and CDR2 is SMNVEV (reference sequence). The CDR3 length is 14 residues. Trimming removed 8 bases from V and 4 bases from J; junction bases left unmatched: 6. Here the CDR3 reads CASGTGTGGYGYTF. The CDR3 DNA follows: TGTGCCAGCGGCACCGGGACAGGGGGCTATGGCTACACCTTC.

This clone appeared a single time. The chain recombines TRBV9 with TRBJ1-4; D gene ambiguous. Trimming cost V 3 bases and J 0 bases, with 6 bases left between them. The germline V gene has CDR1 SGDLS and CDR2 YYNGEE. CDR3 length equals 14 residues. The CDR3 DNA reads as TGTGCCAGCAGCGGGGGAGCAACTAATGAAAAACTGTTTTTT. Translated: CASSGGATNEKLFF.

The count of this clone is one. V usage is TRBV3-1 (or the pseudogene TRBV3-2) and J usage is TRBJ1-6; maybe TRBD1 (5 bases). The CDR3 runs to 16 residues. Germline-derived CDR1 and CDR2 are LGHDT and YNNKEL (reference sequence). Between the trimmed V and J ends, which lost 0 bases and 10 bases, there was a span of 16 bases. The CDR3 loop is CASSQEPTDLGSPLHF. The CDR3 bases are TGTGCCAGCAGCCAAGAACCGACAGACCTTGGATCACCCCTCCACTTT.

This clone was seen once. The chain uses TRBV2 and TRBJ2-6, with a weak D call TRBD1 (5 bases). Per the germline V gene, CDR1 is SNHLY and CDR2 is FYNNEI. V dropped 6 bases and J dropped 2 bases, with 14 bases sitting between them. CDR3 length equals 16 residues. DNA for the CDR3: TGTGCCAGCAGCCCTGACAGTTCCCCTGGGGCCAACGTCCTGACTTTC. Amino acids: CASSPDSSPGANVLTF.

This clone was picked up a small number of times. The chain has TRBV6-5 and TRBJ1-1; D is perhaps TRBD1 (6 bases). Germline V lookup: CDR1 MNHEY, CDR2 SVGAGI. V was pared by 5 bases and J by 1 base, with 8 bases between. The CDR3 has 13 amino acids. The CDR3 nucleotides read TGTGCCAGCAGTCGCAGGGGGAACACTGAAGCTTTCTTT. It yields the protein CASSRRGNTEAFF.

This chain uses TRBV18 with TRBJ2-3; perhaps TRBD2 as D (5 bases). With 0 bases removed from V and 2 bases from J, the gap between germline ends came to 12 bases. Looked up from germline, CDR1 is KGHSH and CDR2 is LQKENI. There are 16 residues in the CDR3. CDR3 amino acids: CASSPPWEKFTDTQYF. As DNA, the CDR3 is TGTGCCAGCTCACCACCGTGGGAGAAGTTCACAGATACGCAGTATTTT.

The chain joins TRBV27 to TRBJ2-1; D is perhaps TRBD2 (5 bases). The CDR3 runs 13 residues. Per germline, CDR1 MNHEY and CDR2 SMNVEV (reference sequence). Trimming stripped 3 bases from V and 9 bases from J, with 12 bases between. CDR3 residues: CASSFGGGVEQFF. CDR3 DNA sequence: TGTGCCAGCAGTTTTGGCGGAGGAGTTGAGCAGTTCTTC.

The rearrangement uses TRBV6-4 and TRBJ2-7; TRBD1 is a possible D gene (6 bases). Between the trimmed V and J ends, which lost 2 bases and 5 bases, there was a span of 22 bases. The CDR3 is 17 amino acids. CDR1 is MRHNA and CDR2 is SNTAGT in the germline V gene. CDR3 in DNA: TGTGCCAGCAGTGACCCAAACTCAGGGGACCCAACTAACGAGCAGTACTTC. Translated, it gives CASSDPNSGDPTNEQYF.

The chain couples TRBV25-1 to TRBJ2-5; tentative D call: TRBD1 (5 bases). With 4 bases removed from V and 5 bases from J, the gap between germline ends came to 14 bases. The CDR3 is 14 amino acids. Germline V gene data show CDR1 as MGHDK and CDR2 as SYGVNS. In DNA, the CDR3 is TGTGCCAGCAGTGTGAGCAGGGTCCGGGAGACCCAGTACTTC. This translates into CASSVSRVRETQYF.

This clone was counted only a few times. V gene TRBV7-8 combines with J gene TRBJ2-3; D might be TRBD1 (5 bases). V was trimmed by 1 base and J by 6 bases, leaving 23 bases between them. Germline V CDR1 and CDR2: SGHVS, FQNEAQ. This CDR3 comprises 18 residues. CDR3 protein: CASSLDDRFLPSEDTQYF. CDR3 sequence (DNA): TGTGCCAGCAGCTTAGATGACAGATTTTTACCTTCCGAGGATACGCAGTATTTT.

This clone was seen a few times. The V call is TRBV14, the J call TRBJ1-4, with D possibly TRBD1 on 6 matching bases. V dropped 0 bases and J dropped 4 bases, with 18 bases sitting between them. Per the germline V gene, CDR1 is SGHDN and CDR2 is FVKESK. The CDR3 has 18 amino acids. CDR3 DNA sequence: TGTGCCAGCAGCCAAGATTCCCGGGGGGGCGCGAATAATGAAAAACTGTTTTTT. It codes for CASSQDSRGGANNEKLFF.

This clone appeared once. V usage is TRBV19 and J usage is TRBJ2-3; D is possibly TRBD1 (5 bases). The CDR3 has 14 amino acids. Trimming took off 10 bases at V and 2 bases at J, with 16 bases between the two ends. From germline, CDR1 is LNHDA and CDR2 SQIVND (reference sequence). The CDR3 DNA sequence: TGTGCCACTAAGACAGAGAAGCTCACAGATACGCAGTATTTT. It codes for CATKTEKLTDTQYF.

The chain carries TRBV11-2 and TRBJ2-1; D might be TRBD2 (6 bases). Per the germline V gene, CDR1 is SGHAT and CDR2 is FQNNGV. V lost 5 bases and J lost 9, with 23 bases in between. This CDR3 has 16 amino acids. Here the CDR3 reads CASSGPGLGWGGEQFF. As DNA, the CDR3 is TGTGCCAGCAGCGGACCGGGACTCGGGTGGGGAGGTGAGCAGTTCTTC.

The chain carries TRBV19 and TRBJ1-2; TRBD1 matches 8 bases. The CDR3 contains 15 residues. Germline CDR1 reads LNHDA; CDR2 reads SQIVND (reference sequence). V dropped 5 bases and J dropped 6; count of bases not matched to a gene: 11. The CDR3 spells CASSGRKTGVDGYTF. In DNA, the CDR3 is TGTGCCAGTAGTGGGCGGAAGACAGGGGTAGATGGCTACACCTTC.